Listed here are 18 T cell receptor beta chains from one sample, sequenced in a study of post-analysis software for immune sequencing data. Findings and limits, study-wide: About five TRBV segments, including TRBV5-6, TRBV5-1 and TRBV20-1, were more frequent in patients than controls.

Prepared TCR beta cDNA libraries contained unique molecular identifiers. TCRdb ran MiXCR on the PCR reads and lists one entry per CDR3 protein. The sample consists of roughly 800,000 distinct CDR3 sequences, roughly 30% of them appearing once. Their target antigens are unknown. Sequencing input: blood. The receptors were gathered from a girl aged 5-17 years with multiple sclerosis.

The V and J genes are TRBV6-1 and TRBJ2-7, with a possible D match to TRBD1 (6 bases). Trimming cost V 6 bases and J 0 bases, with 18 bases left between them. This CDR3 has 16 residues. Germline CDR1 MNHNS, CDR2 SASEGT. The CDR3 here is CASSAFTGLTSYEQYF. In nucleotides, the CDR3 is TGTGCCAGCAGCGCCTTTACAGGGTTAACCTCCTACGAGCAGTACTTC.

Only a few counts were recorded for this clonotype. The CDR3 bases are TGTGCCAGCAGTTACTCAGGATCCCCCTACGAGCAGTACTTC. Translated: CASSYSGSPYEQYF. This chain connects TRBV6-5 to TRBJ2-7; D is uncertain. CDR1 MNHEY and CDR2 SVGAGI come from the germline V gene. Trimming removed 0 bases from V and 2 bases from J, with 8 bases in between. CDR3 length: 14 amino acids.

The chain has TRBV20-1 and TRBJ1-5; D gene ambiguous. CDR1 and CDR2 (germline): DFQATT, SNEGSKA (reference sequence). This CDR3 spans 13 amino acids. Deletions cut 6 bases from V and 6 bases from J, with 15 bases between. DNA of the CDR3: TGCAGTGCCAGGACCCTTGGTAGTCAGCCCCAGCATTTT. It encodes CSARTLGSQPQHF.

The V call is TRBV12-3 or TRBV12-4, the J call TRBJ2-1, with D possibly matching TRBD2 (6 bases). The CDR3 loop spans 15 amino acids. The V and J ends lost 6 bases and 0 bases respectively, with 12 bases between them. The chain's CDR3 is CASRGTPSSYNEQFF. CDR3 bases: TGTGCCAGCAGGGGGACTCCAAGCTCCTACAATGAGCAGTTCTTC.

In this sample, this clonotype turned up a few times. This sequence joins TRBV6-5 and TRBJ1-6; D remains unclear. The CDR3 is made up of 13 amino acids. V was pared by 8 bases and J by 9 bases, with 14 bases between. Germline assignment: CDR1 MNHEY and CDR2 SVGAGI. Here the CDR3 reads CASGYVTGSPLHF. The DNA for the CDR3 is TGTGCCAGCGGATACGTCACCGGTTCACCCCTCCACTTT.

This rearrangement joins TRBV27 to TRBJ2-7, with D hard to call. CDR3 size: 13 residues. V shed 5 bases and J shed 5 bases, with 13 bases lying between them. Germline-derived CDR1 and CDR2 are MNHEY and SMNVEV (reference sequence). CDR3 nucleotide sequence: TGTGCCAGCAGTCATGGTAAGGGCAACGAGCAGTACTTC. As protein: CASSHGKGNEQYF.

The chain uses TRBV6-5 and TRBJ2-5, with 7 bases aligning to TRBD1. Trimming removed 5 bases from V and 11 bases from J; junction bases left unmatched: 14. Germline V gene data show CDR1 as MNHEY and CDR2 as SVGAGI. This CDR3 has 14 residues. The chain's CDR3 is CASSPKTGSNEQYF. The CDR3 DNA follows: TGTGCCAGCAGTCCAAAGACAGGGAGCAATGAGCAGTACTTC.

The chain combines TRBV10-3 with TRBJ2-5; the D gene is possibly TRBD2 (5 bases). The CDR3 runs 14 residues. The V gene lost 6 bases and the J gene lost 2 bases, with 13 bases spanning the gap. The germline CDR1 and CDR2 sequences are ENHRY and SYGVKD. The CDR3 DNA sequence: TGTGCCATCAGACCCGGACTGGAACAAGAGACCCAGTACTTC. It is translated as CAIRPGLEQETQYF.

This clonotype was counted only a few times. The chain recombines TRBV28 with TRBJ2-1; D is ambiguous. The V and J ends lost 7 bases and 8 bases respectively, with 21 bases between them. This CDR3 has 15 amino acids. The germline CDR1 and CDR2 sequences are MDHEN and SYDVKM. CDR3 in amino acids: CASNSPGKLGDEQFF. CDR3 DNA: TGTGCCAGCAATTCCCCGGGCAAGTTGGGCGATGAGCAGTTCTTC.

This clonotype turned up a few times. The rearrangement joins TRBV10-3 to TRBJ2-7, with 7 bases fitting TRBD2. Losses at the gene ends were 3 bases for V and 2 bases for J; bases not matched to a gene: 4. The length of the CDR3 is 14 residues. Germline CDR1 and CDR2: ENHRY and SYGVKD. CDR3 DNA sequence: TGTGCCATCAGTGAATCAGGGAGGGCCTACGAGCAGTACTTC. Translating it yields CAISESGRAYEQYF.

CDR3 in amino acids: CASSLRREINTEAFF. The CDR3 DNA follows: TGTGCCAGCAGCTTGAGAAGGGAGATTAACACTGAAGCTTTCTTT. The chain combines TRBV5-5 with TRBJ1-1; D is ambiguous. Trimming left V 1 base short and J 2 bases short, with 12 bases between. CDR3 length equals 15 residues. The germline CDR1 and CDR2 sequences are SGHKS and YYEKEE (reference sequence).

The chain has TRBV5-6 and TRBJ2-5; 7 nucleotides align to TRBD2. Losses at the gene ends were 6 bases for V and 2 bases for J; bases not matched to a gene: 7. Germline V CDR1 and CDR2: SGHDT, YYEEEE. The CDR3 sequence is 14 residues long. CDR3 sequence reads: CASNEAGRQETQYF. The CDR3 DNA follows: TGTGCCAGCAATGAAGCGGGGCGACAAGAGACCCAGTACTTC.

V usage is TRBV7-2 and J usage is TRBJ1-4, with D possibly matching TRBD1 (5 bases). Trimming removed 7 bases at V and 2 bases at J, with 14 bases between. The germline V gene has CDR1 SGHTA and CDR2 FQGNSA. This CDR3 is built from 15 residues. The CDR3 bases are TGTGCCAGCACCGAGGCGGGGGTCACTAATGAAAAACTGTTTTTT. It yields the protein CASTEAGVTNEKLFF.

The gene calls are TRBV29-1 and TRBJ1-4; D gene uncertain. This CDR3 contains 13 residues. Per germline, CDR1 SQVTM and CDR2 ANQGSEA. CDR3 residues: CSAEDVTNEKLFF. The CDR3 bases are TGCAGTGCAGAGGATGTAACTAATGAAAAACTGTTTTTT.

The rearrangement links TRBV7-2 to TRBJ2-3; tentative D call: TRBD2 (6 bases). Looked up from germline, CDR1 is SGHTA and CDR2 is FQGNSA. Trimming removed 1 base from V and 0 bases from J, with 17 bases in between. CDR3 length: 18 amino acids. The chain's CDR3 is CASSLDRRGGYSTDTQYF. CDR3 bases: TGTGCCAGCAGCTTAGATCGGCGGGGCGGGTATAGCACAGATACGCAGTATTTT.

This clonotype was counted ten times or more. The chain employs TRBV20-1 and TRBJ1-5; 7 bases match TRBD1. The CDR3 has 15 residues. Looked up from germline, CDR1 is DFQATT and CDR2 is SNEGSKA (reference sequence). V was pared by 5 bases and J by 4 bases, with 11 bases of the junction left unmatched. The chain's CDR3 is CSARPPTGINQPQHF. The CDR3 DNA follows: TGCAGTGCTCGGCCCCCGACAGGGATAAATCAGCCCCAGCATTTT.

The chain carries TRBV10-3 and TRBJ2-3; tentative D call: TRBD1 (6 bases). Per germline, CDR1 ENHRY and CDR2 SYGVKD. V dropped 3 bases and J dropped 0 bases, with 13 bases sitting between them. CDR3 length equals 16 residues. DNA for the CDR3: TGTGCCATCAGTGACCCAATGAGGGGGAGCACAGATACGCAGTATTTT. Amino acids: CAISDPMRGSTDTQYF.

This clonotype was found many times. The V gene is TRBV29-1, the J gene TRBJ2-1; maybe TRBD2 (6 bases). The germline V and J ends were trimmed by 7 bases and 0 bases, with 13 bases remaining between them. There are 14 residues in the CDR3. From germline, CDR1 is SQVTM and CDR2 ANQGSEA. The CDR3 here is CSAAGWYSYNEQFF. The CDR3 DNA reads TGCAGCGCGGCGGGATGGTACTCCTACAATGAGCAGTTCTTC.